Shown below are 10 T cell receptor beta chains from a single sample sequenced in a study of OX40 agonist ivuxolimab in advanced cancers. Repertoires were generated with immunoSEQ multiplex PCR, while TCRdb's copy carries only in-frame clones and drops some. The table includes 80,000 to 85,000 clones, around 80% detected once. The input for sequencing was CD4+ or CD8+ T cells sorted from blood, taken in a trial of the OX40 agonist ivuxolimab. The origin of the receptors is an adult with an advanced solid tumor such as melanoma, head and neck, liver or kidney cancer.

V gene TRBV30 combines with J gene TRBJ2-3, with D possibly being TRBD2 (6 bases). Between the trimmed V and J ends, which lost 3 bases and 1 base, there was a span of 11 bases. Germline CDR1 reads GTSNPN; CDR2 reads SVGIG (reference sequence). The CDR3 has 14 amino acids. CDR3 in amino acids: CAWRHGRGTDTQYF. CDR3 coding DNA: TGTGCCTGGAGACACGGGAGAGGCACAGATACGCAGTATTTT.

This clone was observed a single time. V usage is TRBV2 and J usage is TRBJ1-2; D not certain. Germline lookup yields CDR1 SNHLY and CDR2 FYNNEI. The CDR3 is 14 residues long. V gave up 2 bases and J gave up 7 bases, with 14 bases separating them. The CDR3 region is CASSENRVSFGYTF. The CDR3 bases are TGTGCCAGCAGTGAAAATAGGGTTAGTTTTGGCTACACCTTC.

The V and J genes are TRBV27 and TRBJ2-1, with D possibly TRBD2 on 6 matching bases. CDR3 length: 11 residues. The V gene lost 6 bases and the J gene lost 8 bases, with 8 bases spanning the gap. Germline assignment: CDR1 MNHEY and CDR2 SMNVEV (reference sequence). CDR3 protein: CASRDYDEQFF. CDR3 DNA sequence: TGTGCCAGCAGGGACTATGATGAGCAGTTCTTC.

V usage is TRBV19 and J usage is TRBJ2-1, with D tentatively TRBD1 or TRBD2 (5 bases each). This CDR3 spans 16 amino acids. Germline CDR1 LNHDA, CDR2 SQIVND (reference sequence). V lost 0 bases to trimming and J lost 0 bases, with 9 bases between them. CDR3 in DNA: TGTGCCAGTAGTATAGATCGGGACCACTCCTACAATGAGCAGTTCTTC. This gives the protein CASSIDRDHSYNEQFF.

In the case of this clone: A read error is possible here, since a much larger clone lies one base away. The chain recombines TRBV6-1 with TRBJ2-3, with 9 bases lining up with TRBD1. The J segment lost 1 base and the V segment lost 3 bases, leaving 2 bases of the junction unmatched. Germline values: CDR1 MNHNS, CDR2 SASEGT. The CDR3 runs 15 residues. The CDR3 nucleotides are TGTGCCAGCAGTGACCGGACAGGGGGCACAGATACGCAGTATTTT. This sequence encodes CASSDRTGGTDTQYF.

The chain joins TRBV5-1 to TRBJ1-2, with 7 bases lining up with TRBD1. After removal of 0 bases from V and 8 bases from J, the junction contained 7 bases not matched to a gene. The CDR3 sequence is 14 residues long. The germline CDR1 and CDR2 sequences are SGHRS and YFSETQ. The CDR3 DNA follows: TGCGCCAGCAGCTTGGGACAGGGCTTGGCGGGCTACACCTTC. Amino acid sequence: CASSLGQGLAGYTF.

The chain carries TRBV4-2 and TRBJ2-1, with TRBD2 matching over 9 bases. This CDR3 contains 16 residues. In germline, CDR1 is LGHNA, CDR2 YNFKEQ. With 2 bases clipped from V and 5 bases from J, the junction kept 7 bases outside the gene matches. CDR3 region: CASSQPLAGLNNEQFF. CDR3 DNA sequence: TGTGCCAGCAGCCAACCTCTAGCGGGACTTAACAATGAGCAGTTCTTC.

This chain joins TRBV28 and TRBJ1-5; D is unresolved. This CDR3 comprises 15 residues. CDR1 is MDHEN and CDR2 is SYDVKM in the germline V gene. Between the trimmed V and J ends, which lost 3 bases and 4 bases, there was a span of 13 bases. In DNA, the CDR3 is TGTGCCAGCAGTTTGCACAACGGGCGGAATCAGCCCCAGCATTTT. Residues: CASSLHNGRNQPQHF. The full variable domain, with the rest looked up from reference TRBV28 and TRBJ1-5, is DVKVTQSSRYLVKRTGEKVFLECVQDMDHENMFWYRQDPGLGLRLIYFSYDVKMKEKGDIPEGYSVSREKKERFSLILESASTNQTSMYLCASSLHNGRNQPQHFGDGTRLSIL.

This chain uses TRBV5-1 with TRBJ2-3; D is possibly TRBD1 (7 bases). V was shortened by 0 bases and J by 4 bases, with 15 bases between the two germline ends. The CDR3 contains 16 residues. CDR1 and CDR2 from the germline V gene are SGHRS and YFSETQ. In DNA form, the CDR3 reads TGCGCCAGCAGCTTGGAGGGACAGACGGGGGCAGATACGCAGTATTTT. As protein: CASSLEGQTGADTQYF.

The chain employs TRBV20-1 and TRBJ2-7; no definite D call. Germline loops: CDR1 DFQATT, CDR2 SNEGSKA (reference sequence). The CDR3 sequence is 11 residues long. Trimming took off 8 bases at V and 0 bases at J, with 8 bases between the two ends. CDR3 bases: TGCAGTACATTGAGCTCCTACGAGCAGTACTTC. Encoded protein: CSTLSSYEQYF.